The TCR beta chain under discussion was sequenced for a study of Ad26.COV2.S vaccination and SARS-CoV-2 variants. Study details: Enrolled in COV1001, the donor was in the Ad26.COV2.S trial arm, which received the vaccine. Once or twice, 56 days apart, Ad26.COV2.S was delivered intramuscularly.

Libraries were prepared by immunoSEQ multiplex PCR; TCRdb keeps only in-frame clonotypes and omits some of them. In the table there are roughly 700,000 clones, around 89% of which are singletons. The treatment is: 15 to 20 received Ad26.COV2.S at low or high dose, single or two shots; about 5 received placebo; per-sample allocation not given. Each sample was drawn 63 days after the first injection (of vaccine or placebo). The study used a vaccine consisting of an Ad26 vector that expressed Wuhan-strain SARS-CoV-2 spike. The CDR3 extends over 18 amino acids. Germline CDR1 and CDR2: SGHRS and YFSETQ. The V end lost 0 bases, the J end lost 3 bases, and 19 bases lay between the germline ends.

The material was peripheral blood, obtained in a trial of Ad26.COV2.S vaccine versus placebo. The chain recombines TRBV5-1 with TRBJ1-3; D might be TRBD1 (6 bases). This TCR came from a person aged 18-60 years who received the Ad26.COV2.S COVID-19 vaccine or a placebo. CDR3 in DNA: TGCGCCAGCAGCTTGGATGGATCCACAGGGTGGGGTGGAAACACCATATATTTT. Its translation is CASSLDGSTGWGGNTIYF.